These 25 T cell receptor beta chains share one sample of origin, sequenced in a study of vaccination effects on CD4 cells after COVID-19. No antigen is known for these receptors. Once cultured for approximately 10 days, the cells underwent separation to obtain CD4+ T cells. Libraries were prepared by immunoSEQ multiplex PCR; TCRdb keeps only in-frame clonotypes and omits some of them. The profile shows 30,000 to 40,000 clones, roughly 87% of them singletons. The sequencing here drew on CD4+ T cells from PBMCs cultured without peptide, taken before COVID-19 vaccination. These receptors all stem from a human donor who received a COVID-19 vaccine.

This clone was observed a few times. J is TRBJ2-2 and V is TRBV7-9; D unresolved. V lost 3 bases to trimming and J lost 2 bases, with 7 bases between them. The CDR3 is 14 residues long. Germline CDR1 reads SEHNR; CDR2 reads FQNEAQ (reference sequence). CDR3 nucleotides: TGTGCCAGCAGCTTTTTGGCCAACACCGGGGAGCTGTTTTTT. It yields the protein CASSFLANTGELFF.

This rearrangement joins TRBV15 to TRBJ2-3; TRBD1 or TRBD2 may be the D gene (6 bases each). Germline V gives CDR1 LNHNV, CDR2 YYDKDF (reference sequence). Trimming removed 2 bases at V and 6 bases at J, with 12 bases between. The CDR3 runs to 14 residues. The CDR3 DNA follows: TGTGCCACCAGCAGATTGGGGGGCTGGGATACGCAGTATTTT. It yields the protein CATSRLGGWDTQYF.

J is TRBJ1-3 and V is TRBV5-1; TRBD1 matches at 10 bases. V lost 4 bases, J lost 0 bases, and 4 bases stayed unmatched. Germline CDR1 SGHRS, CDR2 YFSETQ. CDR3 length equals 16 residues. This CDR3 is CASSGGQGSSGNTIYF. The CDR3 DNA reads as TGCGCCAGCAGCGGGGGACAGGGGAGCTCTGGAAACACCATATATTTT.

The chain carries TRBV28 and TRBJ1-4, with D hard to call. The germline V gene has CDR1 MDHEN and CDR2 SYDVKM. The CDR3 loop spans 17 amino acids. V was clipped by 5 bases and J by 0 bases, with 16 bases between them. The CDR3 DNA reads as TGTGCCAGCAGTCCACTCCCGTACAGCGCAACTAATGAAAAACTGTTTTTT. It encodes CASSPLPYSATNEKLFF.

This rearrangement joins TRBV24-1 to TRBJ2-5; the match to TRBD2 covers 10 bases. The V gene end was trimmed by 3 bases and the J gene end by 4 bases; junction bases not matched to a gene: 1. Germline lookup yields CDR1 KGHDR and CDR2 SFDVKD. The CDR3 covers 14 residues. The CDR3 coding sequence is TGTGCCACCAGTGATACTAGCGGGGTAGAGACCCAGTACTTC. Residues: CATSDTSGVETQYF.

The chain uses TRBV7-2 and TRBJ2-2; 9 nucleotides agree with TRBD2. Germline lookup yields CDR1 SGHTA and CDR2 FQGNSA. V dropped 5 bases and J dropped 2; count of bases not matched to a gene: 9. This CDR3 contains 17 residues. The CDR3 coding sequence is TGTGCCAGCAGCACCCGTAGCGGGGGCCTAAACACCGGGGAGCTGTTTTTT. This sequence encodes CASSTRSGGLNTGELFF.

The rearrangement joins TRBV5-1 to TRBJ1-6; TRBD1 is a possible D gene (6 bases). V was shortened by 6 bases and J by 5 bases, with 15 bases between the two germline ends. CDR3 length: 15 residues. Germline-derived CDR1 and CDR2 are SGHRS and YFSETQ. In DNA, the CDR3 is TGCGCCAGCACCTTCGGAGGGGGAGATAATTCACCCCTCCACTTT. Encoded protein: CASTFGGGDNSPLHF.

The sample holds one count of this clone. The V gene is TRBV5-1, the J gene TRBJ1-1; a possible D gene is TRBD1 (5 bases). This CDR3 has 12 residues. The germline V and J ends were trimmed by 6 bases and 6 bases, with 12 bases remaining between them. Looked up from germline, CDR1 is SGHRS and CDR2 is YFSETQ. The CDR3 region is CASTIGGAEAFF. CDR3 nucleotide sequence: TGCGCCAGCACCATTGGAGGGGCTGAAGCTTTCTTT.

The rearrangement joins TRBV3-1 (or the pseudogene TRBV3-2) to TRBJ1-1; possibly TRBD1 for D (5 bases). The CDR3 is made up of 15 amino acids. V was shortened by 1 base and J by 1 base, with 10 bases between the two germline ends. Germline values: CDR1 LGHDT, CDR2 YNNKEL (reference sequence). The chain's CDR3 is CASSQVLGPNTEAFF. In nucleotides, the CDR3 is TGTGCCAGCAGCCAAGTACTGGGGCCGAACACTGAAGCTTTCTTT.

The chain combines TRBV10-2 with TRBJ2-2; D unresolved. Germline V lookup: CDR1 WSHSY, CDR2 SAAADI. The CDR3 length is 14 residues. V lost 8 bases and J lost 1, with 11 bases in between. The chain's CDR3 is CASGLPRNTGELFF. The CDR3 nucleotides are TGCGCCAGCGGGCTTCCAAGGAACACCGGGGAGCTGTTTTTT.

The J gene is TRBJ1-2, the V gene TRBV10-3; TRBD1 agrees at 8 bases. In germline, CDR1 is ENHRY, CDR2 SYGVKD. The CDR3 runs 17 residues. Losses at the gene ends were 0 bases for V and 1 base for J; bases not matched to a gene: 7. The CDR3 DNA sequence: TGTGCCATCAGTGAGTCGGAAAAACAGGGGGGTAACTATGGCTACACCTTC. The encoded protein is CAISESEKQGGNYGYTF.

This chain connects TRBV18 to TRBJ2-3, with D possibly called TRBD1 or TRBD2 (5 bases each). The CDR3 totals 15 residues. Germline loops: CDR1 KGHSH, CDR2 LQKENI. The germline V and J ends were trimmed by 0 bases and 5 bases, with 12 bases remaining between them. The CDR3 loop is CASSPPGPREDTQYF. CDR3 bases: TGTGCCAGCTCACCACCGGGGCCACGGGAAGATACGCAGTATTTT.

The chain couples TRBV7-9 to TRBJ1-1; 8 bases are a match to TRBD1. The length of the CDR3 is 15 residues. Trimming took 5 bases from V and 5 from J; bases not matched to a gene: 10. Germline loops: CDR1 SEHNR, CDR2 FQNEAQ (reference sequence). CDR3 protein: CASSVPRTGMTEAFF. The CDR3 region has the DNA TGTGCCAGCAGCGTACCTCGGACAGGGATGACTGAAGCTTTCTTT.

The chain employs TRBV2 and TRBJ1-5; 7 bases fit TRBD1. This CDR3 has 12 amino acids. Germline values: CDR1 SNHLY, CDR2 FYNNEI. Trimming cost V 7 bases and J 4 bases; bases outside gene matches: 1. This CDR3 reads CASKTGNQPQHF. The CDR3 DNA sequence: TGTGCCAGCAAGACAGGGAATCAGCCCCAGCATTTT.

The gene calls are TRBV7-2 and TRBJ2-2, with TRBD1 matching 9 bases. J lost 3 bases, V lost 5 bases, and 4 bases had no gene match. Germline V lookup: CDR1 SGHTA, CDR2 FQGNSA. CDR3 size: 15 residues. This chain's CDR3 is CASSVRQGDTGELFF. CDR3 nucleotide sequence: TGTGCCAGCAGCGTTAGACAGGGGGACACCGGGGAGCTGTTTTTT.

This chain uses TRBV5-6 with TRBJ1-3; unclear D gene. This CDR3 spans 14 amino acids. The V end was cut by 2 bases, the J end by 7 bases, with 13 bases between. Germline V gene sequence: CDR1 SGHDT, CDR2 YYEEEE. CDR3 loop: CASSFEQRRNTIYF. DNA of the CDR3: TGTGCCAGCAGCTTCGAACAGAGGAGGAACACCATATATTTT.

This clone appeared once. For the CDR3, the DNA is TGTGCCAGCAGCCATGCGCAGAGACTGTTTTTT. This gives the protein CASSHAQRLFF. The rearrangement links TRBV3-1 (or the pseudogene TRBV3-2) to TRBJ1-4; D ambiguous. Germline CDR1 reads LGHDT; CDR2 reads YNNKEL (reference sequence). The CDR3 extends over 11 amino acids. Trimming took 3 bases from V and 13 from J, leaving 9 bases between them.

Notes on this clone: At one boundary the junction diverges from the germline segment, which might be a read error. The J gene is TRBJ1-6, the V gene TRBV5-1, with D possibly matching TRBD1 (6 bases). The CDR3 is 16 residues long. CDR1 and CDR2 from the germline V gene are SGHRS and YFSETQ. CDR3 sequence: CASSPNGQSFNSPLHF. DNA for the CDR3: TGCGCCAGCAGCCCGAACGGACAGTCCTTTAATTCACCCCTCCACTTT.

The gene calls are TRBV6-5 and TRBJ1-1; TRBD1 matches at 9 bases. The V gene's germline CDR1 is MNHEY and CDR2 SVGAGI. This CDR3 has 15 residues. With V trimmed by 5 bases and J by 6 bases, 10 bases remained unmatched. Written as DNA, the CDR3 is TGTGCCAGCAGTCCGCCTGGGACAGGGCTCCCTGAAGCTTTCTTT. Translated, it gives CASSPPGTGLPEAFF.

The rearrangement links TRBV7-9 to TRBJ1-1; D remains unclear. CDR1 and CDR2 from the germline V gene are SEHNR and FQNEAQ (reference sequence). V was trimmed by 0 bases and J by 0 bases, leaving 11 bases between them. This CDR3 contains 16 residues. The CDR3 loop is CASSLARLGMNTEAFF. As DNA, the CDR3 is TGTGCCAGCAGCTTAGCGCGATTGGGGATGAACACTGAAGCTTTCTTT.

This rearrangement joins TRBV11-2 to TRBJ2-7; perhaps TRBD2 as D (6 bases). Germline CDR1 reads SGHAT; CDR2 reads FQNNGV. Trimming removed 10 bases at V and 2 bases at J, with 18 bases between. CDR3 length equals 14 residues. CDR3 coding DNA: TGTGCCACCAGGAAGGGGAGGCAAACCTACGAGCAGTACGTC. Protein product: CATRKGRQTYEQYV.

The gene calls are TRBV5-1 and TRBJ2-3; the match to TRBD2 covers 10 bases. This CDR3 comprises 18 residues. The germline CDR1 and CDR2 sequences are SGHRS and YFSETQ. Trimming at V came to 1 base and at J to 4 bases, leaving 12 bases not matched to a gene. Here the CDR3 DNA reads TGCGCCAGCAGCTTGTTCAAGGGAGCGGGGGGGCCTGCAGATACGCAGTATTTT. This encodes CASSLFKGAGGPADTQYF.

V is TRBV6-5 and J is TRBJ2-5, with D uncertain. The V gene's germline CDR1 is MNHEY and CDR2 SVGAGI. Trimming removed 5 bases from V and 4 bases from J, with 11 bases in between. CDR3 length equals 13 residues. CDR3 bases: TGTGCCAGCAGTCCCCCGTTGGGAGAGACCCAGTACTTC. This encodes CASSPPLGETQYF.

The chain links TRBV2 to TRBJ1-1; 9 bases map to TRBD1. The CDR3 consists of 14 residues. Germline-derived CDR1 and CDR2 are SNHLY and FYNNEI. Germline trimming cut 10 bases from V and 1 base from J; bases unmatched to any gene: 7. CDR3 in amino acids: CATLRTGANTEAFF. As DNA, the CDR3 is TGTGCCACCCTCCGGACAGGGGCGAACACTGAAGCTTTCTTT.

Points on this clone: Compared with germline, one end of the junction differs, possibly owing to a read error. The CDR3 region has the DNA TGTGCCAGCAGTGGGCACCGGGACACCCACTTC. Encoded protein: CASSGHRDTHF. The rearrangement links TRBV12-3 or TRBV12-4 to TRBJ1-2, with a tentative D call TRBD1 (6 bases). The CDR3 is 11 amino acids.